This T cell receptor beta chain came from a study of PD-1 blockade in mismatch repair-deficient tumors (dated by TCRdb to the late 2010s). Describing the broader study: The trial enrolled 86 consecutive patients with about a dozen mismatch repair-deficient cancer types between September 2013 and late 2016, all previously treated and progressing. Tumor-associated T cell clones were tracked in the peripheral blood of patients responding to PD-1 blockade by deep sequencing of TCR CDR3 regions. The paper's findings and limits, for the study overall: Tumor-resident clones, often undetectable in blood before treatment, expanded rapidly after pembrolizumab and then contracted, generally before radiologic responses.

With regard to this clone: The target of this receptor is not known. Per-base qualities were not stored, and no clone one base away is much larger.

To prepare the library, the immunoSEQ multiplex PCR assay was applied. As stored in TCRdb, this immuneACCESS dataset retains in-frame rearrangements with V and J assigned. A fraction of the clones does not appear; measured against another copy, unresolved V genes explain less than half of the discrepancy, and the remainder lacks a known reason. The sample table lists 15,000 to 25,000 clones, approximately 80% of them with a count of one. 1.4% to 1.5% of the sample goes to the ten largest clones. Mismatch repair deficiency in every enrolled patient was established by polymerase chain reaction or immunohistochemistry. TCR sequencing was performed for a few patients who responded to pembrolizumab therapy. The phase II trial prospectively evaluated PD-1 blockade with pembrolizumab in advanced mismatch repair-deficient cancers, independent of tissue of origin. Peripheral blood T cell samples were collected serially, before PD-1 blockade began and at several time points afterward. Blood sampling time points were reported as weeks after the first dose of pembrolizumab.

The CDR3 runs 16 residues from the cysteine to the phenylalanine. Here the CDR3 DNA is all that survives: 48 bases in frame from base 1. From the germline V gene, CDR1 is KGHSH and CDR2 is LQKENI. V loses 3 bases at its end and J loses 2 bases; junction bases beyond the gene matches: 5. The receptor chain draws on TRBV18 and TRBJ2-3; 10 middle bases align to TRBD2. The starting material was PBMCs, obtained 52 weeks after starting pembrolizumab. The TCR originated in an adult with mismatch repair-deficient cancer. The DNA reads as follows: TGTGCCAGCTCACCTGTAGCGGGAGGACTCACAGATACGCAGTATTTT. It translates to CASSPVAGGLTDTQYF.